This T cell receptor (beta chain) was profiled in a study of blood T cell repertoires in COVID-19. The germline gives CDR1 LGHDT, CDR2 YNNKEL (reference sequence). The CDR3 covers 18 residues. With V trimmed by 0 bases and J by 4 bases, 9 bases remained unmatched. Authors' analysis steps: Amplification with reference gene primers provided the estimates of nucleated cell counts. Produced via immunoSEQ multiplex PCR; TCRdb's table is partial and in-frame only. V, J and clone size are taken as reported in that table, and D and trimming were inferred from the DNA itself. The sample lists some 130,000 clones, about 72% occurring once.

This TCR derives from a man between 60 and 75 years old who had recovered from COVID-19. V usage is TRBV3-1 (or the pseudogene TRBV3-2) and J usage is TRBJ2-6; 7 bases agree with TRBD1. Sequenced input: peripheral blood. The CDR3 nucleotides are TGTGCCAGCAGCCAAGAAGTGACAGGGTCTGCGGGGGCCAACGTCCTGACTTTC. Residues: CASSQEVTGSAGANVLTF.